Listed below are T cell receptor beta chains from one sample, sequenced in a study of blood T cell repertoires in COVID-19. Measured with immunoSEQ multiplex PCR; TCRdb has only the in-frame clones, and not every one. The sample includes hundreds of thousands of clones, around 89% of them seen just once. Sequenced input: PBMCs or T cells enriched from blood (not recorded which). The receptor set was obtained from a woman under 30 with acute COVID-19. Both conserved end residues are part of each CDR3. Each record gives: V gene, D gene, J gene, clone size, CDR3 DNA, CDR3 protein. D genes are given only for firm matches. Where a row states a size, it is once, few, many or the class of an expanded clone; other rows omit it.

v_gene: TRBV7-9; d_gene: TRBD2; j_gene: TRBJ2-2; abundance: NA; CDR3nt: TGTGCCAGCAGCTTCACCTGGACTAGCGGGATAACCGGGGAGCTGTTTTTT; CDR3aa: CASSFTWTSGITGELFF
v_gene: TRBV10-2; d_gene: NA; j_gene: TRBJ2-5; abundance: few; CDR3nt: TGCGCCAGCAGCCAGGCAGCCAGAGAGACCCAGTACTTC; CDR3aa: CASSQAARETQYF
v_gene: TRBV19; d_gene: NA; j_gene: TRBJ2-5; abundance: NA; CDR3nt: TGTGCCAGTAGCACCCGTGGCGGCGCGGAGACCCAGTACTTC; CDR3aa: CASSTRGGAETQYF
v_gene: TRBV5-1; d_gene: NA; j_gene: TRBJ2-7; abundance: NA; CDR3nt: TGCGCCAGCAGCTCGGCCGGAGAGCCGCGCGAGCAGTACTTC; CDR3aa: CASSSAGEPREQYF
v_gene: TRBV27; d_gene: TRBD1; j_gene: TRBJ1-2; abundance: NA; CDR3nt: TGTGCCAGCAGAGGACCGGGACAGGGGGTTTCTAACTATGGCTACACCTTC; CDR3aa: CASRGPGQGVSNYGYTF
v_gene: TRBV28; d_gene: TRBD1; j_gene: TRBJ1-1; abundance: NA; CDR3nt: TGTGCCAGCAGTCCCACCGGGACAGGAGCCCGGGGCACTGAAGCTTTCTTT; CDR3aa: CASSPTGTGARGTEAFF
v_gene: TRBV7-9; d_gene: TRBD1; j_gene: TRBJ1-2; abundance: NA; CDR3nt: TGTGCCAGCAGCTTAGCAGGGACAGGCGGCTATGGCTACACCTTC; CDR3aa: CASSLAGTGGYGYTF
v_gene: TRBV2; d_gene: NA; j_gene: TRBJ2-3; abundance: NA; CDR3nt: TGTGCCAGCATACGGGAGAGCACAGATACGCAGTATTTT; CDR3aa: CASIRESTDTQYF
v_gene: TRBV7-9; d_gene: NA; j_gene: TRBJ2-5; abundance: NA; CDR3nt: TGTGCCAGCAGCTTACCAGTCGACAGGTCAGAGACCCAGTACTTC; CDR3aa: CASSLPVDRSETQYF
v_gene: TRBV28; d_gene: NA; j_gene: TRBJ2-1; abundance: NA; CDR3nt: TGTGCCTCCTGGTCACAGGTTGGTGAGCAGTTCTTC; CDR3aa: CASWSQVGEQFF
v_gene: TRBV18; d_gene: NA; j_gene: TRBJ1-1; abundance: NA; CDR3nt: TGTGCCAGCTCACCACCCACCCAGGGATGGACTGAAGCTTTCTTT; CDR3aa: CASSPPTQGWTEAFF
v_gene: TRBV7-2; d_gene: NA; j_gene: TRBJ1-6; abundance: NA; CDR3nt: TGTGCCAGCAGCTTAATAACAGATAATTCACCCCTCCACTTT; CDR3aa: CASSLITDNSPLHF
v_gene: TRBV3-1/TRBV3-2; d_gene: TRBD1; j_gene: TRBJ2-3; abundance: NA; CDR3nt: TGTGCCAGCAGCCGTATGACAGGGGGAGCAGATACGCAGTATTTT; CDR3aa: CASSRMTGGADTQYF
v_gene: TRBV14; d_gene: TRBD2; j_gene: TRBJ2-1; abundance: NA; CDR3nt: TGTGCCAGCAGCCAAGATTTTAGGACTAGCGTGTACAATGAGCAGTTCTTC; CDR3aa: CASSQDFRTSVYNEQFF
v_gene: TRBV2; d_gene: NA; j_gene: TRBJ2-5; abundance: NA; CDR3nt: TGTGCCAGCAGTGGAGGTAGATATGAGACCCAGTACTTC; CDR3aa: CASSGGRYETQYF
v_gene: TRBV27; d_gene: TRBD1; j_gene: TRBJ2-7; abundance: NA; CDR3nt: TGTGCCAGCACCGGATATGGGACAGGGGCCGAGCAGTACTTC; CDR3aa: CASTGYGTGAEQYF
v_gene: TRBV7-2; d_gene: TRBD1; j_gene: TRBJ1-2; abundance: NA; CDR3nt: TGTGCCAGCAGCATGGGACAGGGCCTATATGGCTACACCTTC; CDR3aa: CASSMGQGLYGYTF
v_gene: TRBV2; d_gene: NA; j_gene: TRBJ2-7; abundance: NA; CDR3nt: TGTGCCAGCAGTCGGGACTCCTCCTACGAGCAGTACTTC; CDR3aa: CASSRDSSYEQYF
v_gene: TRBV3-1/TRBV3-2; d_gene: NA; j_gene: TRBJ2-1; abundance: NA; CDR3nt: TGTGCCAGCAGCCAAGGTAGGGGGCGCGGGGTTGAGCAGTTCTTC; CDR3aa: CASSQGRGRGVEQFF
v_gene: TRBV5-1; d_gene: NA; j_gene: TRBJ1-4; abundance: NA; CDR3nt: TGCGCCAGCAGCTTGGAGCTGGGCAATGAAAAACTGTTTTTT; CDR3aa: CASSLELGNEKLFF
v_gene: TRBV18; d_gene: NA; j_gene: TRBJ2-7; abundance: NA; CDR3nt: TGTGCCAGCTCCCCGACTAGCTCCTACGAGCAGTACTTC; CDR3aa: CASSPTSSYEQYF
v_gene: TRBV14; d_gene: TRBD2; j_gene: TRBJ2-3; abundance: NA; CDR3nt: TGTGCCAGCAGCCAAGATGAGACTGCTATAAGACTAGCGGGAAACACAGATACGCAGTATTTT; CDR3aa: CASSQDETAIRLAGNTDTQYF
v_gene: TRBV30; d_gene: NA; j_gene: TRBJ1-4; abundance: NA; CDR3nt: TGTGCCTGGAGCCCCAGGTTGTTTAATGAAAAACTGTTTTTT; CDR3aa: CAWSPRLFNEKLFF
v_gene: TRBV19; d_gene: NA; j_gene: TRBJ1-3; abundance: once; CDR3nt: TGTGCCAGTAGTCGAGCCGGGAGCTCTGGAAACACCATATATTTT; CDR3aa: CASSRAGSSGNTIYF